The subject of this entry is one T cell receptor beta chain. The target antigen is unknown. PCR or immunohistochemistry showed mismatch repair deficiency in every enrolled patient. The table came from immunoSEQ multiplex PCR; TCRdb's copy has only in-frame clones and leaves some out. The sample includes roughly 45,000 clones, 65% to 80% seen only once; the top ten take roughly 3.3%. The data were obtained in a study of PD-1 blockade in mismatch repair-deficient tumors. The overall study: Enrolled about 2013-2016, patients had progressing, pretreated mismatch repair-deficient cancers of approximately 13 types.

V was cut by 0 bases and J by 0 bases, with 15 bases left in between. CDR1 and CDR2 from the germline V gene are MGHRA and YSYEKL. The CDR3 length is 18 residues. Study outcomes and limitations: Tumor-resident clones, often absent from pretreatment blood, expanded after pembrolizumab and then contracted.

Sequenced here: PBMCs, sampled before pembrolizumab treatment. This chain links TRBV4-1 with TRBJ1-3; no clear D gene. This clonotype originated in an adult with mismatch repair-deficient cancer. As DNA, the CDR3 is TGCGCCAGCAGCCAAGAACATCACACGACTTTCTCTGGAAACACCATATATTTT. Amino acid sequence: CASSQEHHTTFSGNTIYF.